These 12 T cell receptor beta chains were all obtained from the same sample, sequenced in a study of ipilimumab plus nivolumab after autologous stem cell transplantation. The protocol was immunoSEQ multiplex PCR, while the TCRdb copy is restricted to in-frame clones and leaves out a portion. The sample shows 15,000 to 20,000 clones, 80% to 85% of them seen only once. This specimen consisted of PBMCs, obtained in a trial of ipilimumab plus nivolumab as post-transplant consolidation. The receptors stem from a male donor with diffuse large B-cell lymphoma.

This clone occurred once. The CDR3 region has the DNA TGTGCCAGCAGCGTCGCCTACGAGCAGTACTTC. Translating it yields CASSVAYEQYF. V usage is TRBV11-2 and J usage is TRBJ2-7; no reliable D call. This CDR3 is built from 11 residues. V was pared by 5 bases and J by 2 bases, with 4 bases between. Germline CDR1 reads SGHAT; CDR2 reads FQNNGV.

The chain joins TRBV28 to TRBJ1-5; no clear D gene. Germline CDR1 is MDHEN and CDR2 is SYDVKM. The CDR3 has 16 residues. Trimming removed 6 bases from V and 6 bases from J, with 21 bases in between. The CDR3 DNA reads as TGTGCCAGCAGGCAAACGGAGGGTGGGGTTCGTCAGCCCCAGCATTTT. Protein sequence: CASRQTEGGVRQPQHF. Drawing the rest from reference TRBV28 and TRBJ1-5, the complete variable domain is DVKVTQSSRYLVKRTGEKVFLECVQDMDHENMFWYRQDPGLGLRLIYFSYDVKMKEKGDIPEGYSVSREKKERFSLILESASTNQTSMYLCASRQTEGGVRQPQHFGDGTRLSIL.

CDR3 DNA sequence: TGTGCCAGCAGGCCTCCTGGACAGGGGGATGGCTACACCTTC. This encodes CASRPPGQGDGYTF. The chain recombines TRBV6-1 with TRBJ1-2, with 10 bases matching TRBD1. Germline V gene sequence: CDR1 MNHNS, CDR2 SASEGT. This CDR3 is 14 amino acids long. The V segment lost 6 bases and the J segment 6 bases; nucleotides outside the gene matches: 7.

The chain couples TRBV6-5 to TRBJ1-5, with D hard to call. Germline V gene data show CDR1 as MNHEY and CDR2 as SVGAGI. The CDR3 has 14 residues. V was shortened by 6 bases and J by 2 bases, with 11 bases between the two germline ends. The CDR3 loop reads CASRPWEGNQPQHF. The DNA for the CDR3 is TGTGCCAGCAGACCTTGGGAGGGCAATCAGCCCCAGCATTTT.

The DNA for the CDR3 is TGTGCCAGCTCACCAGAGGCCAGCGGGTCTACCTACGAGCAGTACTTC. Protein product: CASSPEASGSTYEQYF. This chain uses TRBV18 with TRBJ2-7; possibly TRBD2 for D (6 bases). Germline V gives CDR1 KGHSH, CDR2 LQKENI. V lost 2 bases and J 2 bases, leaving 16 bases between the germline ends. The CDR3 extends over 16 amino acids.

The genes are TRBV28 and TRBJ2-7, with 7 bases that match TRBD1. V dropped 6 bases and J dropped 4; count of bases not matched to a gene: 15. The CDR3 covers 16 residues. Germline CDR1 reads MDHEN; CDR2 reads SYDVKM. CDR3: CASRDRAPRTGYEQYF. The CDR3 DNA reads as TGTGCCAGCAGGGACCGCGCGCCCAGGACAGGATACGAGCAGTACTTC.

This chain links TRBV5-1 with TRBJ2-1; tentatively, D is TRBD1 or TRBD2 (6 bases each). V was trimmed by 2 bases and J by 6 bases, leaving 9 bases between them. Germline V gene sequence: CDR1 SGHRS, CDR2 YFSETQ. There are 13 residues in the CDR3. In DNA, the CDR3 is TGCGCCAGCAGCTTAGGGGGGCGCAATGAGCAGTTCTTC. This sequence encodes CASSLGGRNEQFF.

The chain has TRBV27 and TRBJ1-2, with D possibly matching TRBD1 (6 bases). CDR3 length: 16 amino acids. V was pared by 8 bases and J by 1 base, with 20 bases between. In germline, CDR1 is MNHEY, CDR2 SMNVEV (reference sequence). The CDR3 nucleotides are TGTGCCAGCCGAGACCGGACAGCCCGGAATAACTATGGCTACACCTTC. The encoded protein is CASRDRTARNNYGYTF.

This chain connects TRBV28 to TRBJ2-2; 10 positions match TRBD1. The germline V gene encodes CDR1 MDHEN and CDR2 SYDVKM. With 4 bases clipped from V and 7 bases from J, the junction kept 3 bases outside the gene matches. The CDR3 runs 14 residues. CDR3 sequence (DNA): TGTGCCAGCAGTTACGGGACAGGGGTCGGGGAGCTGTTTTTT. This sequence encodes CASSYGTGVGELFF.

In nucleotides, the CDR3 is TGTGCCAGTAGAACACAGGAGTATAGCAATCAGCCCCAGCATTTT. It codes for CASRTQEYSNQPQHF. The chain joins TRBV19 to TRBJ1-5, with D possibly matching TRBD1 (5 bases). V lost 6 bases and J lost 0, with 12 bases in between. CDR3 length: 15 amino acids. The V gene's germline CDR1 is LNHDA and CDR2 SQIVND (reference sequence).

This rearrangement joins TRBV2 to TRBJ2-2; 11 bases match TRBD1. Germline loops: CDR1 SNHLY, CDR2 FYNNEI. Losses at the gene ends were 6 bases for V and 5 bases for J; bases not matched to a gene: 5. CDR3 length equals 15 residues. The CDR3 bases are TGTGCCAGCAGCCGGACAGGGGGCGGTACCGGGGAGCTGTTTTTT. Protein: CASSRTGGGTGELFF.

The chain links TRBV7-9 to TRBJ2-1; D gene unclear. CDR1 and CDR2 from the germline V gene are SEHNR and FQNEAQ (reference sequence). The CDR3 extends over 14 amino acids. Trimming removed 1 base from V and 8 bases from J, with 12 bases in between. The CDR3 DNA reads TGTGCCAGCAGCTTAGATCGGTGGAGCTATGAGCAGTTCTTC. Its protein product is CASSLDRWSYEQFF.